The 10 T cell receptor beta chains listed next were all sequenced from one sample in a study of identical twins. TCRdb itself ran the 5' RACE reads through MiXCR, one entry per CDR3 protein. The table lists around 570,000 distinct CDR3 sequences, more than 9% of them singletons. These same records also appear under a second study, on yellow fever vaccine responses in identical twins.

What was sequenced was PBMCs. The origin of the receptors is a woman aged 18-29 years in good health.

This sequence joins TRBV5-1 and TRBJ2-7, with a weak D call TRBD2 (5 bases). This CDR3 spans 15 amino acids. Trimming cost V 4 bases and J 2 bases, with 16 bases left between them. Germline V lookup: CDR1 SGHRS, CDR2 YFSETQ. For the CDR3, the DNA is TGCGCCAGCAGCGTAGACTACTTCCGCCCCTACGAGCAGTACTTC. Amino acid sequence: CASSVDYFRPYEQYF.

This chain uses TRBV6-1 with TRBJ2-2, with TRBD2 identical over 12 bases. There are 17 residues in the CDR3. The V and J ends lost 6 bases and 2 bases, in that order; junction bases with no gene match: 7. Germline V gene sequence: CDR1 MNHNS, CDR2 SASEGT. The CDR3 here is CASSRGLAGINTGELFF. For the CDR3, the DNA is TGTGCCAGCAGCCGCGGACTAGCGGGGATAAACACCGGGGAGCTGTTTTTT.

This clonotype was seen ten or more times. The chain links TRBV7-3 to TRBJ2-1; no firm D call. V lost 4 bases and J lost 0, with 10 bases in between. CDR3 length: 15 amino acids. The germline gives CDR1 SGHTA, CDR2 FQGTGA. The CDR3 DNA follows: TGTGCCAGCAGCTATGGACCGCACTCCTACAATGAGCAGTTCTTC. The encoded protein is CASSYGPHSYNEQFF.

The CDR3 here is CSVPRDRFPYEQYF. For the CDR3, the DNA is TGCAGCGTCCCCAGGGACAGGTTCCCCTACGAGCAGTACTTC. This chain links TRBV29-1 with TRBJ2-7; 8 positions agree with TRBD1. Trimming took 6 bases from V and 2 from J; bases not matched to a gene: 9. Germline V CDR1 and CDR2: SQVTM, ANQGSEA. The CDR3 totals 14 residues.

The rearrangement joins TRBV7-2 to TRBJ2-2, with a weak D call TRBD2 (5 bases). In germline, CDR1 is SGHTA, CDR2 FQGNSA. Trimming removed 5 bases from V and 5 bases from J, with 12 bases in between. The CDR3 loop spans 14 amino acids. CDR3 amino acids: CASSPGGFTGELFF. CDR3 coding DNA: TGTGCCAGCAGCCCAGGAGGATTTACCGGGGAGCTGTTTTTT.

The chain couples TRBV6-2 or TRBV6-3 to TRBJ2-1; 12 nucleotides agree with TRBD2. V shed 6 bases, J shed 7 bases, and the junction held 7 bases outside the gene matches. Germline V gene lookup returns CDR1 MNHEY and CDR2 SVGEGT. The CDR3 is 15 amino acids. The CDR3 DNA sequence: TGTGCCAGCAGACCTAGCGGGAGGGCCGTGAATGAGCAGTTCTTC. Translation: CASRPSGRAVNEQFF.

The chain employs TRBV20-1 and TRBJ2-4; D gene ambiguous. V was pared by 5 bases and J by 5 bases, with 10 bases between. This CDR3 has 12 residues. Looked up from germline, CDR1 is DFQATT and CDR2 is SNEGSKA (reference sequence). The CDR3 DNA reads TGCAGTGCTCACTCCGGCCAAAACATTCAGTACTTC. It yields the protein CSAHSGQNIQYF.

The V and J genes are TRBV28 and TRBJ2-3; D may be TRBD2 (5 bases). Germline-derived CDR1 and CDR2 are MDHEN and SYDVKM. The CDR3 sequence is 15 residues long. V lost 6 bases and J 2 bases, leaving 15 bases between the germline ends. As DNA, the CDR3 is TGTGCCAGCAGCCCGGGGATGGCCAACACAGATACGCAGTATTTT. Translating it yields CASSPGMANTDTQYF.

This clonotype was observed at least ten times. The J gene is TRBJ2-1, the V gene TRBV6-2 or TRBV6-3, with D unresolved. Germline lookup yields CDR1 MNHEY and CDR2 SVGEGT. There are 12 residues in the CDR3. The V end was cut by 2 bases, the J end by 8 bases, with 7 bases between. This CDR3 reads CASSYPPHEQFF. The CDR3 DNA follows: TGTGCCAGCAGTTACCCCCCCCATGAGCAGTTCTTC.

V and J are TRBV5-1 and TRBJ1-6; D call uncertain. V dropped 0 bases and J dropped 9 bases, with 16 bases sitting between them. CDR1 is SGHRS and CDR2 is YFSETQ in the germline V gene. CDR3 length: 16 residues. The CDR3 nucleotides are TGCGCCAGCAGCTTGGGGCCGGGCCCCTCGGGTTCACCCCTCCACTTT. It specifies CASSLGPGPSGSPLHF.